The text below deals with one T cell receptor (beta chain). The data were obtained in a study of blood T cell repertoires in COVID-19. Study as a whole: Sites across the United States, Italy and Spain contributed samples from acute and convalescent COVID-19. T cells, B-cell-depleted T cells, or PBMCs provided the cDNA or gDNA that served as material.

In the original analysis: Amplification of reference gene primers provided the estimated nucleated cell counts. Profiled with immunoSEQ multiplex PCR; TCRdb holds only in-frame clones, not every one. D and trimming come from the DNA, and the V and J calls and clone size come from that table. The sample records about 59,000 clones, approximately 84% being singletons. This CDR3 contains 19 residues. The V gene's germline CDR1 is LGHNA and CDR2 YNFKEQ. With 0 bases removed from V and 4 bases from J, the gap between germline ends came to 23 bases. The sample taken for sequencing was peripheral blood. V usage is TRBV4-2 and J usage is TRBJ2-3, with a possible D match to TRBD2 (6 bases). This sequence originates from an elderly man in a cohort sampled during active COVID-19. In DNA, the CDR3 is TGTGCCAGCAGCCAAGATCCTGTGACTAGAAGACGGTCAGCAGATACGCAGTATTTT. The encoded protein is CASSQDPVTRRRSADTQYF.